The following is a T cell receptor beta chain sequence with its context. As yet, its antigen is unknown. The data were taken from a study of cytomegalovirus exposure and HLA in healthy donors. Study-wide results and limits: Presence/absence analyses took donor sequencing depth as roughly uniform.

The junction had 11 bases not matched to a gene; V was cut back by 2 bases and J by 0 bases. Germline V lookup: CDR1 SQVTM, CDR2 ANQGSEA. The CDR3 contains 18 residues. PCR was performed using 60 Vbeta and 13 Jbeta primers. Produced via immunoSEQ multiplex PCR; TCRdb's table is partial and in-frame only. The sample contains about 160,000 clones, less than 85% of which appear only once. The receptor's source is a man in his forties in good health and CMV-seronegative. The genes are TRBV29-1 and TRBJ1-1; 11 bases agree with TRBD1. Input material: PBMCs. The CDR3 loop reads CSVESPSRDRGMNTEAFF. For the CDR3, the DNA is TGCAGCGTTGAATCCCCAAGCAGGGACAGGGGGATGAACACTGAAGCTTTCTTT.